The 19 T cell receptor beta chains in this list originate from one sample, sequenced in a study of OX40 agonist ivuxolimab in advanced cancers. The assay was immunoSEQ multiplex PCR, and TCRdb's table has in-frame clones only and misses some. The table records approximately 61,000 clones, 90% to 95% of them present only once. This specimen consisted of CD4+ or CD8+ T cells sorted from blood, obtained in a trial of the OX40 agonist ivuxolimab. The receptor source for this set is an adult with an advanced solid tumor such as melanoma, head and neck, liver or kidney cancer.

CDR3: CASSIERGLAYEQYF. The CDR3 region has the DNA TGTGCCAGTAGTATAGAGAGGGGACTAGCCTACGAGCAGTACTTC. V is TRBV19 and J is TRBJ2-7; 8 positions match TRBD2. Germline trimming cut 0 bases from V and 2 bases from J; bases unmatched to any gene: 3. Germline CDR1 and CDR2: LNHDA and SQIVND (reference sequence). This CDR3 comprises 15 residues.

The genes are TRBV19 and TRBJ2-7; no definite D call. This CDR3 has 14 residues. CDR1 is LNHDA and CDR2 is SQIVND in the germline V gene (reference sequence). Trimming removed 4 bases from V and 5 bases from J, with 15 bases in between. CDR3 nucleotides: TGTGCCAGTAGTAACTGGGGTTCCCTGAACGAGCAGTACTTC. Amino acids: CASSNWGSLNEQYF. The full variable domain, with the rest looked up from reference TRBV19 and TRBJ2-7, is DGGITQSPKYLFRKEGQNVTLSCEQNLNHDAMYWYRQDPGQGLRLIYYSQIVNDFQKGDIAEGYSVSREKKESFPLTVTSAQKNPTAFYLCASSNWGSLNEQYFGPGTRLTVT.

The V and J genes are TRBV4-1 and TRBJ1-2; TRBD1 is a possible D gene (5 bases). V lost 0 bases and J lost 4, with 15 bases in between. This CDR3 has 16 amino acids. CDR1 MGHRA and CDR2 YSYEKL come from the germline V gene. CDR3 coding DNA: TGCGCCAGCAGCCAAGAGTTAGCTCTCGGGGGCTATGGCTACACCTTC. Its translation: CASSQELALGGYGYTF.

V usage is TRBV11-2 and J usage is TRBJ1-2, with 10 bases aligning to TRBD1. CDR3 length: 14 residues. Trimming removed 5 bases from V and 7 bases from J; junction bases left unmatched: 7. Germline CDR1 and CDR2: SGHAT and FQNNGV. CDR3 nucleotides: TGTGCCAGCAGCCCGACAGGGGGCGTCTTTGGCTACACCTTC. This codes for CASSPTGGVFGYTF.

This chain links TRBV28 with TRBJ2-7; 7 bases match TRBD2. Germline values: CDR1 MDHEN, CDR2 SYDVKM. The CDR3 loop spans 15 amino acids. The J segment lost 1 base and the V segment lost 3 bases, leaving 6 bases of the junction unmatched. The CDR3 here is CASSFSGTNSYEQYF. The CDR3, as DNA: TGTGCCAGCAGTTTCTCGGGGACTAATTCCTACGAGCAGTACTTC.

This clone was recorded only once. This chain joins TRBV5-1 and TRBJ1-5, with TRBD1 identical over 7 bases. Germline CDR1 is SGHRS and CDR2 is YFSETQ. The trim removed 5 bases at V and 3 bases at J, leaving 14 bases unmatched. There are 17 residues in the CDR3. This CDR3 is CASSITGEEVSNQPQHF. In DNA, the CDR3 is TGCGCCAGCAGTATTACAGGGGAAGAAGTGTCCAATCAGCCCCAGCATTTT.

The chain employs TRBV27 and TRBJ2-7; D might be TRBD1 or TRBD2, each matching 6 bases. Germline V gene data show CDR1 as MNHEY and CDR2 as SMNVEV (reference sequence). V was cut by 3 bases and J by 2 bases, with 11 bases left in between. The CDR3 length is 14 residues. The CDR3 region has the DNA TGTGCCAGCAGTTTGTACGGGGGCCCCTACGAGCAGTACTTC. Encoded protein: CASSLYGGPYEQYF.

The V and J genes are TRBV4-2 and TRBJ1-6; 7 positions agree with TRBD1. CDR1 is LGHNA and CDR2 is YNFKEQ in the germline V gene. The CDR3 contains 14 residues. V dropped 3 bases and J dropped 10; count of bases not matched to a gene: 6. Here the CDR3 DNA reads TGTGCCAGCAGCCAGACCGGGACAGACTCACCCCTCCACTTT. The encoded protein is CASSQTGTDSPLHF.

This clone was found once. The chain recombines TRBV7-9 with TRBJ2-5, with 7 bases lining up with TRBD2. Trimming at V came to 2 bases and at J to 2 bases, leaving 5 bases not matched to a gene. Germline assignment: CDR1 SEHNR and CDR2 FQNEAQ (reference sequence). CDR3 length equals 15 residues. CDR3 residues: CASSLLGGGQETQYF. The CDR3 DNA follows: TGTGCCAGCAGCTTACTTGGCGGGGGACAAGAGACCCAGTACTTC. Based on the CDR3 plus reference TRBV7-9 and TRBJ2-5, the full variable domain is DTGVSQNPRHKITKRGQNVTFRCDPISEHNRLYWYRQTLGQGPEFLTYFQNEAQLEKSRLLSDRFSAERPKGSFSTLEIQRTEQGDSAMYLCASSLLGGGQETQYFGPGTRLLVL.

The chain carries TRBV5-8 and TRBJ1-5, with D unclear. CDR3 length equals 15 residues. In germline, CDR1 is SGHTS, CDR2 YDEGEE. V was clipped by 1 base and J by 2 bases, with 10 bases between them. The CDR3 DNA reads as TGTGCCAGCAGCTTGATAATAATAGGCAATCAGCCCCAGCATTTT. This encodes CASSLIIIGNQPQHF.

V usage is TRBV19 and J usage is TRBJ2-1; D unresolved. Trimming removed 3 bases at V and 0 bases at J, with 9 bases between. This CDR3 region has 15 residues. The germline V gene has CDR1 LNHDA and CDR2 SQIVND (reference sequence). The CDR3 region has the DNA TGTGCCAGTAGTATCGGCTCGGGCTCCTACAATGAGCAGTTCTTC. Its translation: CASSIGSGSYNEQFF.

V is TRBV19 and J is TRBJ1-5; no firm D call. The germline V gene has CDR1 LNHDA and CDR2 SQIVND (reference sequence). This CDR3 spans 14 amino acids. V was cut by 7 bases and J by 4 bases, with 14 bases left in between. CDR3 sequence (DNA): TGTGCCAGTACCCCCCGGGAGAAAAATCAGCCCCAGCATTTT. As protein: CASTPREKNQPQHF.

The rearrangement uses TRBV19 and TRBJ1-5; D call uncertain. This CDR3 spans 13 amino acids. The ends were cut back, 4 bases at V and 3 bases at J, with 7 bases in the middle. Germline V gene sequence: CDR1 LNHDA, CDR2 SQIVND (reference sequence). The CDR3 region has the DNA TGTGCCAGTAGTAGTGGATTCAATCAGCCCCAGCATTTT. Translation: CASSSGFNQPQHF.

V and J are TRBV11-2 and TRBJ2-1; D is perhaps TRBD1 (5 bases). V lost 0 bases to trimming and J lost 6 bases, with 12 bases between them. Germline assignment: CDR1 SGHAT and CDR2 FQNNGV. The CDR3 is 15 amino acids. CDR3 sequence: CASSLEDSDGNEQFF. CDR3 coding DNA: TGTGCCAGCAGCTTAGAAGACAGCGACGGCAATGAGCAGTTCTTC. The variable domain in full, with the rest retrieved from reference TRBV11-2 and TRBJ2-1, is EAGVAQSPRYKIIEKRQSVAFWCNPISGHATLYWYQQILGQGPKLLIQFQNNGVVDDSQLPKDRFSAERLKGVDSTLKIQPAKLEDSAVYLCASSLEDSDGNEQFFGPGTRLTVL.

This clone was counted only a few times. The V call is TRBV4-2, the J call TRBJ1-5; D possibly corresponds to TRBD1 (6 bases). The V end lost 0 bases, the J end lost 0 bases, and 15 bases lay between the germline ends. Germline V gene data show CDR1 as LGHNA and CDR2 as YNFKEQ. CDR3 size: 18 residues. CDR3 protein: CASSQDVLQGYSNQPQHF. For the CDR3, the DNA is TGTGCCAGCAGCCAAGATGTCCTACAGGGTTATAGCAATCAGCCCCAGCATTTT.

This clone was observed once. This rearrangement joins TRBV9 to TRBJ2-7; 7 bases map to TRBD2. This CDR3 region has 14 residues. Trimming at V came to 0 bases and at J to 4 bases, leaving 4 bases not matched to a gene. Germline CDR1 and CDR2: SGDLS and YYNGEE. The CDR3 here is CASSVGLAGYEQYF. For the CDR3, the DNA is TGTGCCAGCAGCGTAGGACTAGCTGGGTACGAGCAGTACTTC.

V is TRBV7-9 and J is TRBJ2-1; 9 bases align to TRBD2. CDR3 length: 16 residues. Germline loops: CDR1 SEHNR, CDR2 FQNEAQ (reference sequence). The junction had 5 bases not matched to a gene; V was cut back by 5 bases and J by 0 bases. The CDR3 loop is CASSPSGGFSYNEQFF. In DNA form, the CDR3 reads TGTGCCAGCAGCCCAAGCGGGGGGTTCTCCTACAATGAGCAGTTCTTC. The variable domain in full, completed from reference TRBV7-9 and TRBJ2-1, reads DTGVSQNPRHKITKRGQNVTFRCDPISEHNRLYWYRQTLGQGPEFLTYFQNEAQLEKSRLLSDRFSAERPKGSFSTLEIQRTEQGDSAMYLCASSPSGGFSYNEQFFGPGTRLTVL.

The gene calls are TRBV7-9 and TRBJ1-1; the D is unclear. Germline CDR1 is SEHNR and CDR2 is FQNEAQ (reference sequence). Deletions cut 6 bases from V and 6 bases from J, with 11 bases between. The CDR3 is 12 amino acids. DNA of the CDR3: TGTGCCAGCAGACCCCCTGGGGCTGAAGCTTTCTTT. It encodes CASRPPGAEAFF.

For this clone: The identical CDR3 is also encoded by other nucleotide sequences in the sample. The chain recombines TRBV19 with TRBJ1-1; D remains unclear. The germline V and J ends were trimmed by 3 bases and 0 bases, with 5 bases remaining between them. CDR1 is LNHDA, CDR2 SQIVND, per germline (reference sequence). The CDR3 covers 13 residues. The CDR3 DNA sequence: TGTGCCAGTAGTATCGCAATGAACACTGAAGCTTTCTTT. Its protein is CASSIAMNTEAFF.